These 16 T cell receptor beta chains share one sample of origin, sequenced in a study of early T cells in non-severe SARS-CoV-2 infection. From the 5' RACE reads, TCRdb called clonotypes with MiXCR, one entry per CDR3 protein. The data hold roughly 25,000 distinct CDR3 sequences, with roughly 5.3% observed a single time. Sequencing was performed on whole blood. The receptors here all came from an adult who was a healthcare worker with PCR-confirmed SARS-CoV-2 infection or an uninfected control (not recorded which).

A note on this clonotype: One junction end does not reproduce the germline sequence, and a read error may be involved. The rearrangement links TRBV3-1 to TRBJ1-3; D is undetermined. The CDR3 spans 13 residues. CDR1 is LGHDT and CDR2 is YNNKEL in the germline V gene (reference sequence). CDR3: CASSQGGYNTIYF. The CDR3 DNA is TGTGCCAGCAGCCAAGGAGGGTACAACACCATATATTTC.

This clonotype was counted ten times or more. In DNA, the CDR3 is TGTGCCAGCAGCGTGGTCGGGGGCCTCACAGATACGCAGTATTTT. Translation gives CASSVVGGLTDTQYF. The chain couples TRBV9 to TRBJ2-3; D could derive from TRBD1 or TRBD2 (6 bases each). Germline V gene sequence: CDR1 SGDLS, CDR2 YYNGEE. The CDR3 extends over 15 amino acids. The V end was cut by 2 bases, the J end by 2 bases, with 12 bases between.

The chain joins TRBV10-2 to TRBJ1-6; tentative D call: TRBD1 (6 bases). The CDR3 spans 13 residues. CDR1 is WSHSY and CDR2 is SAAADI in the germline V gene. The germline V and J ends were trimmed by 4 bases and 6 bases, with 7 bases remaining between them. The CDR3 nucleotides are TGCGCCAGCAGTGGGACAGCTAATTCACCCCTCCACTTT. This codes for CASSGTANSPLHF.

The V gene is TRBV7-2, the J gene TRBJ2-7; 7 bases map to TRBD1. CDR1 SGHTA and CDR2 FQGNSA come from the germline V gene. CDR3 length equals 14 residues. V was pared by 2 bases and J by 2 bases, with 3 bases of the junction left unmatched. This CDR3 is CASSLRDRAYEQYF. DNA for the CDR3: TGTGCCAGCAGCTTAAGAGACAGGGCCTACGAGCAGTACTTC.

CDR3 region: CASSLEAGGSPLHF. DNA for the CDR3: TGTGCCAGCAGCTTGGAGGCGGGGGGCTCACCCCTCCACTTT. This chain joins TRBV5-6 and TRBJ1-6; D might be TRBD1 (6 bases). The germline V gene has CDR1 SGHDT and CDR2 YYEEEE. The CDR3 contains 14 residues. V dropped 0 bases and J dropped 10 bases, with 11 bases sitting between them.

This clonotype was seen ten or more times. An end of the junction does not agree with germline; a read error may underlie this. The V gene is TRBV18, the J gene TRBJ2-5; the D gene is possibly TRBD1 (5 bases). Germline assignment: CDR1 KGHSH and CDR2 LQKENI. CDR3 length: 16 amino acids. The CDR3 protein is CASSPLLGAEQDTQYF. CDR3 DNA sequence: TGTGCCAGCTCACCACTATTAGGGGCGGAACAAGATACCCAGTACTTC.

This clonotype appeared many times. V is TRBV4-2 and J is TRBJ1-4; 10 bases match TRBD1. The junction had 12 bases not matched to a gene; V was cut back by 3 bases and J by 8 bases. The CDR3 is made up of 17 amino acids. Germline CDR1 LGHNA, CDR2 YNFKEQ. CDR3 DNA sequence: TGTGCCAGCAGCCATCGGACAGGGGGTGGGCCAAGGGAAAAACTGTTTTTT. It encodes CASSHRTGGGPREKLFF.

This clonotype has ten or more counts. The rearrangement links TRBV10-3 to TRBJ2-4; 9 bases align to TRBD1. Germline trimming cut 2 bases from V and 7 bases from J; bases unmatched to any gene: 3. Germline values: CDR1 ENHRY, CDR2 SYGVKD. This CDR3 has 14 residues. The CDR3: CAISEGTGSNIQYF. Written as DNA, the CDR3 is TGTGCCATCAGTGAGGGGACAGGGAGTAACATTCAGTACTTC.

The sample holds many counts of this clonotype. J is TRBJ2-3 and V is TRBV12-3 or TRBV12-4; D call uncertain. CDR3 length: 13 amino acids. Trimming took off 2 bases at V and 3 bases at J, with 6 bases between the two ends. As DNA, the CDR3 is TGTGCCAGCAGTTTACCCGAAACAGATACGCAGTATTTT. It encodes CASSLPETDTQYF.

The chain is built from TRBV6-2 or TRBV6-3 and TRBJ1-1; D is unresolved. V lost 10 bases to trimming and J lost 1 base, with 7 bases between them. CDR1 is MNHEY and CDR2 is SVGEGT in the germline V gene. This CDR3 has 11 amino acids. The CDR3 here is CATSRNTEAFF. The CDR3 region has the DNA TGTGCCACCTCGCGGAACACTGAAGCTTTCTTT.

This clonotype was detected many times. The chain is built from TRBV7-2 and TRBJ1-1, with a weak D call TRBD1 (6 bases). The CDR3 contains 17 residues. Trimming shortened V by 5 bases and J by 3 bases, and 22 bases separated the two germline ends. Germline assignment: CDR1 SGHTA and CDR2 FQGNSA. This chain's CDR3 is CASSPTQGTLFYTEAFF. CDR3 sequence (DNA): TGTGCCAGCAGCCCGACACAGGGAACCCTCTTCTACACTGAAGCTTTCTTT.

This clonotype has ten or more counts. V is TRBV21-1 and J is TRBJ1-2. TRBV21-1 is described as a pseudogene. The CDR3 has 14 amino acids. This chain's CDR3 is CASSKVLSRYGYTF. The DNA for the CDR3 is TGTGCCAGCAGCAAAGTCCTCAGTAGATATGGCTACACCTTC.

This clonotype was found many times. This sequence joins TRBV11-2 and TRBJ2-2; D ambiguous. V lost 3 bases to trimming and J lost 5 bases, with 7 bases between them. CDR1 is SGHAT, CDR2 FQNNGV, per germline. The CDR3 contains 13 residues. In nucleotides, the CDR3 is TGTGCCAGCAGCTTCGGGTTGACCGGGGAGCTGTTTTTT. Translation: CASSFGLTGELFF.

This clonotype has a count of ten or more. The chain couples TRBV5-1 to TRBJ2-1; the D gene is possibly TRBD1 (5 bases). This CDR3 has 16 amino acids. Trimming took 1 base from V and 6 from J, leaving 17 bases between them. In germline, CDR1 is SGHRS, CDR2 YFSETQ. In nucleotides, the CDR3 is TGCGCCAGCAGCTTGACTGTGACAGCTGTGGGCAATGAGCAGTTCTTC. Its translation is CASSLTVTAVGNEQFF.

This clonotype was seen a handful of times. The J gene is TRBJ2-3, the V gene TRBV7-9; TRBD1 is a possible D gene (6 bases). This CDR3 spans 16 amino acids. The germline V and J ends were trimmed by 5 bases and 0 bases, with 15 bases remaining between them. Germline CDR1 SEHNR, CDR2 FQNEAQ (reference sequence). CDR3 region: CASSPLTGISTDTQYF. The CDR3 DNA reads TGTGCCAGCAGCCCTCTAACAGGGATAAGCACAGATACGCAGTATTTT. Full variable domain (outside the CDR3, taken from reference TRBV7-9 and TRBJ2-3): DTGVSQNPRHKITKRGQNVTFRCDPISEHNRLYWYRQTLGQGPEFLTYFQNEAQLEKSRLLSDRFSAERPKGSFSTLEIQRTEQGDSAMYLCASSPLTGISTDTQYFGPGTRLTVL.

This clonotype was detected only a few times. V and J are TRBV7-9 and TRBJ2-3; tentative D call: TRBD2 (6 bases). The CDR3 is made up of 16 amino acids. V was trimmed by 5 bases and J by 5 bases, leaving 20 bases between them. Germline assignment: CDR1 SEHNR and CDR2 FQNEAQ (reference sequence). The CDR3 here is CASSPLARGVKDTQYF. CDR3 coding DNA: TGTGCCAGCAGCCCCCTGGCGCGCGGGGTAAAAGATACGCAGTATTTT.